This T cell receptor beta chain was recorded in a study of T cell responses to AZD1222 COVID-19 vaccine. Study observations and caveats: Among vaccine-associated CD4 TCRs, coverage spanned spike, with dominance at 160-218 and 743-854.

Per germline, CDR1 SGHTA and CDR2 FQGNSA. The V segment lost 5 bases and the J segment 4 bases; nucleotides outside the gene matches: 8. This CDR3 region has 16 residues. Note on this clone: Its antigen is unidentified.

Repertoires were generated with immunoSEQ multiplex PCR, while TCRdb's copy carries only in-frame clones and drops some. Of roughly 170,000 clones in the sample, 85% to 90% were seen once. The chain employs TRBV7-2 and TRBJ2-3, with TRBD2 identical over 11 bases. The sequenced sample was peripheral blood, obtained on day 0 of AZD1222 vaccination. The clonotype comes from an adult in good health. CDR3 in DNA: TGTGCCAGCAGCCTCATAGCGGGGGGGCGTCCAGATACGCAGTATTTT. Protein sequence: CASSLIAGGRPDTQYF. Variable domain in full (rest from reference TRBV7-2 and TRBJ2-3): GAGVSQSPSNKVTEKGKDVELRCDPISGHTALYWYRQSLGQGLEFLIYFQGNSAPDKSGLPSDRFSAERTGGSVSTLTIQRTQQEDSAVYLCASSLIAGGRPDTQYFGPGTRLTVL.